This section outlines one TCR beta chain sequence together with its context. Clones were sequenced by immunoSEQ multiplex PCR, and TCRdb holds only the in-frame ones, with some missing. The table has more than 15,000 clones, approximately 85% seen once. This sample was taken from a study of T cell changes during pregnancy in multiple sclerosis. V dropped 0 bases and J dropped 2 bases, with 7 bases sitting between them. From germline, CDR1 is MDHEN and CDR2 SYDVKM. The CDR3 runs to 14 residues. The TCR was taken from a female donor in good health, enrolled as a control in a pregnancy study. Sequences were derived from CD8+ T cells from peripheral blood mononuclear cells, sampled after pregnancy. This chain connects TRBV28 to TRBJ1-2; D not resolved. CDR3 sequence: CASSLWSGNYGYTF. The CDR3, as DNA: TGTGCCAGCAGTTTATGGTCGGGGAACTATGGCTACACCTTC.